One and the same sample provided the 24 T cell receptor beta chains below, sequenced in a study of T cell repertoires in cytomegalovirus infection. MiXCR, applied by TCRdb to the reads, yields one record per CDR3 protein. The sample lists 650,000 to 900,000 distinct CDR3 sequences, about 28% occurring once. Their antigens are not known. Specimen: cultured CD8+ T cells from PBMCs, collected from culture after CMV antigen stimulation. These receptors were collected from a human donor in good health (CMV status not recorded). Some clones in this sample may be carry-over from other donors' samples.

This clonotype was seen a few times. The V and J genes are TRBV7-2 and TRBJ1-4, with 9 nucleotides matching TRBD1. CDR1 is SGHTA, CDR2 FQGNSA, per germline. Trimming took 2 bases from V and 5 from J; bases not matched to a gene: 9. This CDR3 has 17 residues. The CDR3 DNA is TGTGCCAGCAGCTTAAGAGGGGGGGGGACAGGGAATGAAAAACTGTTTTTT. Translation gives CASSLRGGGTGNEKLFF.

V is TRBV28 and J is TRBJ1-2; 7 bases match TRBD1. The CDR3 is 14 residues long. Germline-derived CDR1 and CDR2 are MDHEN and SYDVKM. The V gene end was trimmed by 5 bases and the J gene end by 4 bases; junction bases not matched to a gene: 7. The CDR3 loop is CASSPGTVLYGYTF. The CDR3 DNA is TGTGCCAGCAGTCCCGGGACAGTCCTCTATGGCTACACCTTC.

The V call is TRBV5-6, the J call TRBJ2-1; 13 nucleotides align to TRBD2. Germline CDR1 is SGHDT and CDR2 is YYEEEE. This CDR3 comprises 14 residues. Unmatched junction bases numbered 5, after V lost 4 bases and J lost 10 bases. The CDR3 DNA is TGTGCCAGCAGCGTGGGACTAGCGGGGAGCGAGCAGTTCTTC. It codes for CASSVGLAGSEQFF.

This clonotype was seen ten or more times. The DNA for the CDR3 is TGTGCCAGCAGCTTTAGGGAGGGTGACGAGACCCAGTACTTC. Its protein product is CASSFREGDETQYF. The J gene is TRBJ2-5, the V gene TRBV5-4; 7 bases line up with TRBD2. V shed 2 bases and J 5 bases; nucleotides not matched to a gene: 6. The CDR3 runs 14 residues. CDR1 is SGHNT, CDR2 YYREEE, per germline (reference sequence).

This clonotype has more than one count but fewer than ten. V gene TRBV5-4 combines with J gene TRBJ2-1; 7 nucleotides match TRBD1. The CDR3 has 15 amino acids. Germline values: CDR1 SGHNT, CDR2 YYREEE (reference sequence). V was clipped by 0 bases and J by 8 bases; unmatched bases: 8. The CDR3 loop reads CASSLVATGRHEQFF. The CDR3 region has the DNA TGTGCCAGCAGCTTGGTGGCGACAGGGCGACATGAGCAGTTCTTC.

This clonotype was seen a handful of times. The chain is built from TRBV15 and TRBJ2-4, with a possible D match to TRBD2 (7 bases). Between the trimmed V and J ends, which lost 0 bases and 6 bases, there was a span of 15 bases. CDR3 length equals 16 residues. The germline V gene encodes CDR1 LNHNV and CDR2 YYDKDF (reference sequence). The CDR3 sequence is CATSRDAGAAGNIQYF. The CDR3, as DNA: TGTGCCACCAGCAGAGATGCGGGGGCTGCTGGAAACATTCAGTACTTC.

This clonotype occurred many times. This chain links TRBV7-3 with TRBJ2-3; TRBD2 aligns across 10 bases. Per the germline V gene, CDR1 is SGHTA and CDR2 is FQGTGA. The CDR3 sequence is 15 residues long. J lost 5 bases, V lost 5 bases, and 7 bases had no gene match. CDR3 nucleotide sequence: TGTGCCAGCAGCCGAAGCGGGGGGGCTGGAGATACGCAGTATTTT. Translated, it gives CASSRSGGAGDTQYF. Full variable domain (missing parts from reference TRBV7-3 and TRBJ2-3): GAGVSQTPSNKVTEKGKYVELRCDPISGHTALYWYRQSLGQGPEFLIYFQGTGAADDSGLPNDRFFAVRPEGSVSTLKIQRTERGDSAVYLCASSRSGGAGDTQYFGPGTRLTVL.

This clonotype was seen a handful of times. The chain couples TRBV5-5 to TRBJ1-5; D not certain. V lost 1 base to trimming and J lost 3 bases, with 17 bases between them. The CDR3 contains 17 residues. Germline V lookup: CDR1 SGHKS, CDR2 YYEKEE (reference sequence). The chain's CDR3 is CASSLRLSLGDNQPQHF. DNA for the CDR3: TGTGCCAGCAGCTTGCGTCTATCCCTCGGGGACAATCAGCCCCAGCATTTT.

The gene calls are TRBV20-1 and TRBJ1-1; the D is unclear. The V and J ends lost 0 bases and 3 bases respectively, with 14 bases between them. The V gene's germline CDR1 is DFQATT and CDR2 SNEGSKA (reference sequence). This CDR3 region has 15 residues. In DNA form, the CDR3 reads TGCAGTGCTAGAGAGGTAGGAGGCCATTACACTGAAGCTTTCTTT. This encodes CSAREVGGHYTEAFF.

This clonotype was counted between two and nine times. V usage is TRBV6-2 or TRBV6-3 and J usage is TRBJ1-5; a possible D gene is TRBD1 (6 bases). The CDR3 is 13 residues long. Between the trimmed V and J ends, which lost 4 bases and 7 bases, there was a span of 11 bases. Germline lookup yields CDR1 MNHEY and CDR2 SVGEGT. CDR3 residues: CASSSNRVQPQHF. CDR3 DNA sequence: TGTGCCAGCAGTTCGAACAGGGTCCAGCCCCAGCATTTT.

CDR3 region: CASRPQGYKGVFF. The CDR3 DNA reads as TGTGCCAGCAGACCTCAGGGCTATAAAGGGGTTTTCTTT. The chain joins TRBV27 to TRBJ1-1, with D possibly being TRBD1 (5 bases). The V end lost 6 bases, the J end lost 13 bases, and 21 bases lay between the germline ends. This CDR3 comprises 13 residues. Germline CDR1 and CDR2: MNHEY and SMNVEV (reference sequence).

This clonotype has just a few counts. The rearrangement joins TRBV14 to TRBJ1-1, with a weak D call TRBD1 (5 bases). The germline CDR1 and CDR2 sequences are SGHDN and FVKESK. There are 14 residues in the CDR3. Trimming shortened V by 4 bases and J by 0 bases, and 9 bases separated the two germline ends. The CDR3 protein is CASSPRVVNTEAFF. The CDR3 DNA sequence: TGTGCCAGCAGCCCCAGGGTAGTGAACACTGAAGCTTTCTTT.

The V and J genes are TRBV12-3 or TRBV12-4 and TRBJ2-3, with TRBD2 as a possible D gene (5 bases). V was cut by 7 bases and J by 2 bases, with 13 bases left in between. This CDR3 contains 14 residues. The CDR3 DNA reads as TGTGCCAGCACTTCGACGGGGATCACAGATACGCAGTATTTT. Translated, it gives CASTSTGITDTQYF.

The CDR3 coding sequence is TGTGCCAGCATCCTGAGTGGGATTGGGGCCGCAGTTGTTTATGGCTACACCTTC. It encodes CASILSGIGAAVVYGYTF. The chain carries TRBV7-4 and TRBJ1-2, with TRBD1 as a possible D gene (5 bases). The germline V and J ends were trimmed by 7 bases and 5 bases, with 29 bases remaining between them. CDR3 length equals 18 residues. Germline V gene data show CDR1 as SGHVT and CDR2 as SQSDAQ.

This clonotype has a count of ten or more. V usage is TRBV7-8 and J usage is TRBJ1-1; 10 nucleotides line up with TRBD1. Trimming took 7 bases from V and 1 from J; bases not matched to a gene: 6. The germline V gene encodes CDR1 SGHVS and CDR2 FQNEAQ. This CDR3 spans 15 amino acids. Written as DNA, the CDR3 is TGTGCCAGCACCCCAAGGACAGGGGGGAACACTGAAGCTTTCTTT. It translates to CASTPRTGGNTEAFF.

This clonotype was counted only a few times. V usage is TRBV7-6 and J usage is TRBJ2-7; D assignment may be TRBD1 or TRBD2 (5 bases each). Germline V gives CDR1 SGHVS, CDR2 FNYEAQ. The CDR3 contains 15 residues. V lost 5 bases to trimming and J lost 4 bases, with 18 bases between them. CDR3 amino acids: CASSHRRTGAYEQYF. CDR3 nucleotide sequence: TGTGCCAGCAGCCATCGACGGACTGGGGCGTACGAGCAGTACTTC. The full variable domain, with the rest looked up from reference TRBV7-6 and TRBJ2-7, is GAGVSQSPRYKVTKRGQDVALRCDPISGHVSLYWYRQALGQGPEFLTYFNYEAQQDKSGLPNDRFSAERPEGSISTLTIQRTEQRDSAMYRCASSHRRTGAYEQYFGPGTRLTVT.

The chain recombines TRBV27 with TRBJ2-2; the D is unclear. Trimming cost V 6 bases and J 4 bases, with 18 bases left between them. This CDR3 is 16 amino acids long. Germline CDR1 is MNHEY and CDR2 is SMNVEV (reference sequence). CDR3 residues: CASRVTAGPGTGELFF. The CDR3 DNA follows: TGTGCCAGCAGAGTTACGGCAGGCCCGGGCACCGGGGAGCTGTTTTTT.

The rearrangement uses TRBV7-9 and TRBJ1-5; maybe TRBD1 (6 bases). Trimming stripped 5 bases from V and 0 bases from J, with 17 bases between. The CDR3 extends over 17 amino acids. CDR1 and CDR2 (germline): SEHNR, FQNEAQ (reference sequence). CDR3 coding DNA: TGTGCCAGCAGCCTTATAGCCTCGGACAGTAGCAATCAGCCCCAGCATTTT. It yields the protein CASSLIASDSSNQPQHF.

V usage is TRBV28 and J usage is TRBJ2-2, with a tentative D call TRBD2 (6 bases). CDR1 MDHEN and CDR2 SYDVKM come from the germline V gene. Trimming took off 2 bases at V and 7 bases at J, with 11 bases between the two ends. CDR3 size: 14 residues. CDR3 protein: CASSLTLAIGELFF. The CDR3 nucleotides are TGTGCCAGCAGTTTAACGCTAGCGATCGGGGAGCTGTTTTTT.

The chain uses TRBV18 and TRBJ2-3; D not resolved. The V end was cut by 3 bases, the J end by 7 bases, with 8 bases between. Per the germline V gene, CDR1 is KGHSH and CDR2 is LQKENI. This CDR3 has 12 amino acids. CDR3 amino acids: CASSPPDYTQYF. For the CDR3, the DNA is TGTGCCAGCTCACCCCCCGACTATACGCAGTATTTT.

This clonotype was counted ten times or more. This chain joins TRBV7-2 and TRBJ1-2; D unclear. Germline CDR1 SGHTA, CDR2 FQGNSA. Trimming shortened V by 1 base and J by 0 bases, and 6 bases separated the two germline ends. The CDR3 loop spans 14 amino acids. Here the CDR3 reads CASSLDRTNYGYTF. CDR3 in DNA: TGTGCCAGCAGCTTAGATCGAACTAACTATGGCTACACCTTC.

The chain employs TRBV7-9 and TRBJ1-2; 7 bases are a match to TRBD1. This CDR3 contains 13 residues. Trimming cost V 8 bases and J 4 bases; bases outside gene matches: 7. Per germline, CDR1 SEHNR and CDR2 FQNEAQ (reference sequence). The DNA of the CDR3 is TGTGCCAGCTCGGGACAGACTCTCTATGGCTACACCTTC. This codes for CASSGQTLYGYTF.

The chain recombines TRBV5-4 with TRBJ1-1; D might be TRBD1 (5 bases). The CDR3 spans 13 residues. The germline V gene encodes CDR1 SGHNT and CDR2 YYREEE (reference sequence). Trimming took off 3 bases at V and 3 bases at J, with 9 bases between the two ends. This CDR3 is CASSYWGDTEAFF. CDR3 sequence (DNA): TGTGCCAGCAGCTACTGGGGGGACACTGAAGCTTTCTTT.

J is TRBJ1-3 and V is TRBV19; tentatively, D is TRBD1 (5 bases). Trimming removed 8 bases at V and 5 bases at J, with 19 bases between. The CDR3 covers 15 residues. Germline assignment: CDR1 LNHDA and CDR2 SQIVND (reference sequence). CDR3 nucleotide sequence: TGTGCCAGTGCAGGGCGGACGAGGAGCAGAAACACCATATATTTT. It translates to CASAGRTRSRNTIYF.